Listed here are 3 T cell receptor beta chains from one sample, sequenced in a study of blood T cell repertoires in COVID-19. Generated by immunoSEQ multiplex PCR, the TCRdb table keeps only in-frame clones and is missing some. The sample records about 42,000 clones, approximately 80% being singletons. The sequenced material came from peripheral blood. These receptors were obtained from a man aged 50 or older with active COVID-19.

V and J are TRBV7-2 and TRBJ2-3; TRBD2 aligns across 9 bases. This CDR3 spans 15 amino acids. The junction had 7 bases not matched to a gene; V was cut back by 5 bases and J by 4 bases. Germline values: CDR1 SGHTA, CDR2 FQGNSA. This chain's CDR3 is CASSRLAGSADTQYF. The CDR3 nucleotides read TGTGCCAGCAGCCGTCTAGCGGGGTCCGCAGATACGCAGTATTTT.

This clone was counted a single time. CDR3 amino acids: CSASVDHRAMRETQYF. The CDR3 nucleotides are TGCAGTGCTAGTGTCGACCACCGTGCAATGCGGGAGACCCAGTACTTC. This chain joins TRBV20-1 and TRBJ2-5; no clear D gene. Germline lookup yields CDR1 DFQATT and CDR2 SNEGSKA (reference sequence). The CDR3 covers 16 residues. V gave up 3 bases and J gave up 5 bases, with 22 bases separating them.

This clone was counted between two and nine times. The CDR3 region has the DNA TGTGCCAGCAGCGCGGACTATAACACCGGGGAGCTGTTTTTT. It encodes CASSADYNTGELFF. This chain links TRBV9 with TRBJ2-2; the D gene is possibly TRBD2 (6 bases). There are 14 residues in the CDR3. The ends were cut back, 3 bases at V and 2 bases at J, with 8 bases in the middle. Germline CDR1 reads SGDLS; CDR2 reads YYNGEE.